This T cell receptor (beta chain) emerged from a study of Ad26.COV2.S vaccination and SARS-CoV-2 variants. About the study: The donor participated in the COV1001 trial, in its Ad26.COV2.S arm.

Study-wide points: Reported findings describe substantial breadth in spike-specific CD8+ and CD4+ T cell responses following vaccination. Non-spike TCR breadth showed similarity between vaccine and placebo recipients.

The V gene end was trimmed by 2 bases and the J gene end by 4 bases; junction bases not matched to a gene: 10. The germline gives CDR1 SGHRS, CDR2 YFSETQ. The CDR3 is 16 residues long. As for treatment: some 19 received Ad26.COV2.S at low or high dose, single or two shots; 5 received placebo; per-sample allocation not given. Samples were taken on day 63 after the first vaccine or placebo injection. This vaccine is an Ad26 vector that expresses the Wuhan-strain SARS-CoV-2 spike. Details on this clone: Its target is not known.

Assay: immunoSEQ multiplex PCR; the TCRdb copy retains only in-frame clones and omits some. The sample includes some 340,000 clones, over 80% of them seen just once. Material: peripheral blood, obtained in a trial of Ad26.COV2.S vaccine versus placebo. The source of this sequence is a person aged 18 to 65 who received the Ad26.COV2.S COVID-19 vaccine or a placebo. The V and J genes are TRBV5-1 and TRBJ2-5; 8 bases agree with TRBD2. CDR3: CASSLGAGGLSETQYF. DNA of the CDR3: TGCGCCAGCAGCTTAGGTGCGGGGGGACTCTCAGAGACCCAGTACTTC.